The source of this TCR beta chain is a study of T cells expressing NK-cell markers. Background on the study: From sorted CD3+CD56+NKG2C+, CD3+CD56+NKG2C- and CD3+CD56-NKG2C+ T cells came the TCR beta repertoires.

For each CDR3 protein, TCRdb gives one entry from its re-call of the 5' RACE reads, without DNA. Its table records about 260,000 distinct CDR3 sequences. The V gene's germline CDR1 is MDHEN and CDR2 SYDVKM. CDR3 size: 14 residues. The chain joins TRBV28 to TRBJ1-1; TCRdb designates TRBD1, a call that cannot be tested without DNA. The sequenced sample consisted of blood T cells: a sorted CD56 or NKG2C T cell subset, CD4+ or CD8+ T cells, or bulk PBMC T cells (not recorded which). This TCR derives from a man aged 18 to 29 in good health. The CDR3 sequence: CASSPGQTNTEAFF.